The T cell receptor (beta chain) described here comes from a study of CD8 T cells in ankylosing spondylitis. Whole-study results and caveats: The authors reported significant enrichment of disease-linked clones in matched ankylosing spondylitis synovial fluid. Clones linked to disease, bearing a CD8+ phenotype, were relatively rare in peripheral blood. A TCR beta motif of eight highly homologous variants appeared characteristic of ankylosing spondylitis blood. Several of the motif variants were reported before in synovial fluid and blood from reactive arthritis.

V was trimmed by 0 bases and J by 5 bases, leaving 6 bases between them. The germline V gene encodes CDR1 SGHRS and CDR2 YFSETQ. The CDR3 extends over 13 amino acids. Comment on this clonotype: Its antigen is still unknown.

For TCR beta, libraries came from quantitative 5'-RACE with molecular barcodes. TCRdb processed the 5' RACE reads anew with MiXCR; each CDR3 protein has one entry. Of roughly 470,000 distinct CDR3 sequences listed, 25% to 30% are singletons. The receptor was isolated from a male donor with ankylosing spondylitis. Sequencing was performed on blood, either unsorted or a sorted T cell fraction (not recorded which). The chain links TRBV5-1 to TRBJ2-1; D unclear. The CDR3 region is CASSLGYNNEQFF. The CDR3 nucleotides read TGCGCCAGCAGCTTGGGCTATAACAATGAGCAGTTCTTC.